Following are 2 T cell receptor beta chains from one sample sequenced in a study of CD8+CD57+ T cells in acquired aplastic anemia. TCR beta VDJ and CDR3 profiles were obtained from a genomic DNA template. TCRdb ran MiXCR on the reads and lists one entry per CDR3 protein. The table has 200,000 to 250,000 distinct CDR3 sequences, under 65% seen once. Sequencing was performed on sorted CD4+, CD8+, or CD8+CD57+ T cells (not recorded which) from PBMCs. Every receptor here comes from a human donor in good health.

To note about this clonotype: This could be a read error, since a much larger clone is one nucleotide away. The V gene is TRBV6-4, the J gene TRBJ2-2; D might be TRBD1 (5 bases). Trimming left V 8 bases short and J 0 bases short, with 10 bases between. CDR3 size: 14 residues. The germline V gene has CDR1 MRHNA and CDR2 SNTAGT. The CDR3 region is CASGNRPNTGELFF. The CDR3 DNA is TGTGCCAGCGGAAACAGGCCGAACACCGGGGAGCTGTTTTTT.

The chain employs TRBV24-1 and TRBJ2-3, with TRBD1 matching over 9 bases. V lost 10 bases and J lost 11; bases outside the gene matches: 3. In germline, CDR1 is KGHDR, CDR2 SFDVKD. This CDR3 has 10 amino acids. The CDR3 nucleotides read TGTGCCACAGGGGGACAGGGGCAGTATTTT. Its translation is CATGGQGQYF.